One sample yielded the 2 T cell receptor beta chains listed below, sequenced in a study of response to subunit inactivated influenza vaccine. In TCRdb, the RT-PCR reads were re-called with MiXCR into one record per CDR3 protein. The table shows over 150,000 distinct CDR3 sequences, with 13% to 15% occurring only once. The sequenced sample was CD8+ T cells sorted from PBMCs, obtained 4 to 6 days after vaccination. The receptors stem from a man between 50 and 59 years old who received an inactivated influenza vaccine.

This chain connects TRBV6-5 to TRBJ2-7; 9 bases line up with TRBD1. The CDR3 spans 16 residues. Germline V gene sequence: CDR1 MNHEY, CDR2 SVGAGI. V lost 4 bases, J lost 3 bases, and 10 bases stayed unmatched. The CDR3 DNA is TGTGCCAGCAGTTTTTTGGGACAGGGAAGGTACTACGAGCAGTACTTC. Protein sequence: CASSFLGQGRYYEQYF.

The chain is built from TRBV11-2 and TRBJ2-1, with TRBD2 matching 11 bases. The junction had 3 bases not matched to a gene; V was cut back by 1 base and J by 4 bases. The CDR3 spans 16 residues. Germline V CDR1 and CDR2: SGHAT, FQNNGV. This chain's CDR3 is CASSLARLAGYNEQFF. CDR3 coding DNA: TGTGCCAGCAGCTTAGCCAGACTAGCGGGGTACAATGAGCAGTTCTTC.